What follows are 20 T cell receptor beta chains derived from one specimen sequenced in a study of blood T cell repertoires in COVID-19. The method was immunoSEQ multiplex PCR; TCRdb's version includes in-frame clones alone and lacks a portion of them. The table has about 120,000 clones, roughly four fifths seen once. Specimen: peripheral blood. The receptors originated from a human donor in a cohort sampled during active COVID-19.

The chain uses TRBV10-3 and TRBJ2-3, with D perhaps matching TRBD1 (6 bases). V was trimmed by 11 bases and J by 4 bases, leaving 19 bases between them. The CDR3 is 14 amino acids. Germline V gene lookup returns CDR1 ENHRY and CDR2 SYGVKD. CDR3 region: CACRDTLGPDTQYF. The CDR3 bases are TGTGCCTGCCGGGACACATTGGGACCAGATACGCAGTATTTT.

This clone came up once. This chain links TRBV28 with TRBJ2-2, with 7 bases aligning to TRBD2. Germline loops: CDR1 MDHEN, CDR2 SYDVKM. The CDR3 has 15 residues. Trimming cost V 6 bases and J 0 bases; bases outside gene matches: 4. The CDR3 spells CASRGGGANTGELFF. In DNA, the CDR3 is TGTGCCAGCAGGGGCGGGGGAGCGAACACCGGGGAGCTGTTTTTT.

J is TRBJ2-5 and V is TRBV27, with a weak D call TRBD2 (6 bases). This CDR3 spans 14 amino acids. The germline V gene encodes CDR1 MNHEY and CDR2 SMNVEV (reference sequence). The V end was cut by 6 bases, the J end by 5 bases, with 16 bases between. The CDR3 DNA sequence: TGTGCCAGCAGGTCGGCGGGGTCTGTGGAGACCCAGTACTTC. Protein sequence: CASRSAGSVETQYF.

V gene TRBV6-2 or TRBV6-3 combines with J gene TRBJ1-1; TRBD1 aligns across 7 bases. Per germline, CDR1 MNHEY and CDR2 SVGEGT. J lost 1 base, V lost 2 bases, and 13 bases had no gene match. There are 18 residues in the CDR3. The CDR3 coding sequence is TGTGCCAGCAGTTACCGGCCAGGGGGTAGCGGGAAGAACACTGAAGCTTTCTTT. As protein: CASSYRPGGSGKNTEAFF.

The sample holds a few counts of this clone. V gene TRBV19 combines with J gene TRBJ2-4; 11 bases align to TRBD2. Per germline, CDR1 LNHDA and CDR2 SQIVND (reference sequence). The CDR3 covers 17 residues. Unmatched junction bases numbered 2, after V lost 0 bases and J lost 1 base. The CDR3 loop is CASSIDPSGGAKNIQYF. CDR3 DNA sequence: TGTGCCAGTAGTATAGATCCTAGCGGGGGGGCCAAAAACATTCAGTACTTC.

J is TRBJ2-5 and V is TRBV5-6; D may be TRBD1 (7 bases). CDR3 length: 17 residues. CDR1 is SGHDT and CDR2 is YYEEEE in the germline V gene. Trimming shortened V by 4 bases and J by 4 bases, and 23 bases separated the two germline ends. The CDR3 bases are TGTGCCAGCAGCGGCGAGCAGGGGGGCCAGGCCCCAGAGACCCAGTACTTC. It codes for CASSGEQGGQAPETQYF.

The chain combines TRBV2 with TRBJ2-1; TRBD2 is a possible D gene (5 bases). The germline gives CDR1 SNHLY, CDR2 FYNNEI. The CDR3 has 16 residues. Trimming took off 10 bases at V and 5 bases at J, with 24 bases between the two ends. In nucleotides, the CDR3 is TGTGCCACCACATTGGCTCAGCTGGACTGGAACAATGAGCAGTTCTTC. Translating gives CATTLAQLDWNNEQFF.

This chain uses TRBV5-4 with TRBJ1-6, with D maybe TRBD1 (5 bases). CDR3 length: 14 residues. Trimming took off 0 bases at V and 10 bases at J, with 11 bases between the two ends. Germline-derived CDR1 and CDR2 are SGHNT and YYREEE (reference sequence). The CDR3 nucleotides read TGTGCCAGCAGCTTGGAAGGGGAATGGTCACCCCTCCACTTT. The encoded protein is CASSLEGEWSPLHF.

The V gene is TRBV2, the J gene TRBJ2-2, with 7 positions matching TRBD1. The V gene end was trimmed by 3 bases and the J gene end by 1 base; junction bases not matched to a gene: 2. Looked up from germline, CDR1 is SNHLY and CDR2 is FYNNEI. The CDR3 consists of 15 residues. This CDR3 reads CASSERTGNTGELFF. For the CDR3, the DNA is TGTGCCAGCAGTGAGCGGACAGGGAACACCGGGGAGCTGTTTTTT.

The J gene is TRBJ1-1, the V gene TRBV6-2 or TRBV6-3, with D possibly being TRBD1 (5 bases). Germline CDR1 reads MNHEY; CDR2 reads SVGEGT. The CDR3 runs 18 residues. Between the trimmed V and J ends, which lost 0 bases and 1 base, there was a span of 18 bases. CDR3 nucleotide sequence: TGTGCCAGCAGTTACTCGAGTCTGGGAATGGGGCCGAACACTGAAGCTTTCTTT. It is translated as CASSYSSLGMGPNTEAFF.

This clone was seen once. The CDR3 nucleotides are TGTGCCAGCAGCCAAGGGGACAGGGGGCGCATCTATGGCTACACCTTC. This sequence encodes CASSQGDRGRIYGYTF. This sequence joins TRBV3-1 (or the pseudogene TRBV3-2) and TRBJ1-2; 12 bases line up with TRBD1. The CDR3 is made up of 16 amino acids. J lost 4 bases, V lost 1 base, and 4 bases had no gene match. Germline CDR1 and CDR2: LGHDT and YNNKEL (reference sequence).

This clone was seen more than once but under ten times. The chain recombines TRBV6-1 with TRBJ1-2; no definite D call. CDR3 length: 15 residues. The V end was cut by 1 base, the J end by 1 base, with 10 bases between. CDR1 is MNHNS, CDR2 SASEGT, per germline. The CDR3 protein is CASSEVSSLNYGYTF. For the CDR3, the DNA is TGTGCCAGCAGTGAAGTATCTTCACTTAACTATGGCTACACCTTC.

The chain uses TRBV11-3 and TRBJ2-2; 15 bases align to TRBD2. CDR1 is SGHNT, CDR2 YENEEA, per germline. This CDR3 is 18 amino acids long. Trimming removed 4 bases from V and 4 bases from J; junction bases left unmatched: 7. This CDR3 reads CASSWGTSGGKSTGELFF. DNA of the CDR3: TGTGCCAGCAGCTGGGGGACTAGCGGGGGGAAGAGCACCGGGGAGCTGTTTTTT.

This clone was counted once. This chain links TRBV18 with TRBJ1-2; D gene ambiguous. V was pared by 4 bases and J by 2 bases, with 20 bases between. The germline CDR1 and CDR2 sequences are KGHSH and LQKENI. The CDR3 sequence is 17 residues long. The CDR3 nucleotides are TGTGCCAGCTCACGAGGACTAGAAGACACCCGGAACTATGGCTACACCTTC. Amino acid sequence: CASSRGLEDTRNYGYTF.

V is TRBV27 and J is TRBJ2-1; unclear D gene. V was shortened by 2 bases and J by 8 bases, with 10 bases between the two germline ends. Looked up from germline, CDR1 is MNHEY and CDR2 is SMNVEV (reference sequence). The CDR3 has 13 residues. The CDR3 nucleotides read TGTGCCAGCAGTTTAGCACGCGGAGATGAGCAGTTCTTC. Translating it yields CASSLARGDEQFF.

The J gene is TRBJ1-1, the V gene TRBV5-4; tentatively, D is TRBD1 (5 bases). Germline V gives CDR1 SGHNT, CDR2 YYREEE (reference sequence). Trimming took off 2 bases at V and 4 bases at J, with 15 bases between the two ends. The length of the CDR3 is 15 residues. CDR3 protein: CASSFGRGWGTEAFF. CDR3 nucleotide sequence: TGTGCCAGCAGCTTTGGTCGGGGGTGGGGCACTGAAGCTTTCTTT.

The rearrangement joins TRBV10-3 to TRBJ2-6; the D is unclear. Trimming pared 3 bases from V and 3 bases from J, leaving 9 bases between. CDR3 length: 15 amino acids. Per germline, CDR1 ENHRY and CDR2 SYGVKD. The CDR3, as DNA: TGTGCCATCAGTGACAATCTTAGTGGGGCCAACGTCCTGACTTTC. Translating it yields CAISDNLSGANVLTF.

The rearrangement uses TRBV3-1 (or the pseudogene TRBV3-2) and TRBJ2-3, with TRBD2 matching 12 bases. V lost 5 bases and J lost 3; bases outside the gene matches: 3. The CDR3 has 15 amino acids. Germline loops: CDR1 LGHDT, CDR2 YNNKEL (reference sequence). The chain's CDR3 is CASSYTSGGTDTQYF. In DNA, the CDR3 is TGTGCCAGCAGCTATACTAGCGGGGGGACAGATACGCAGTATTTT.

CDR3 nucleotides: TGCGCCAGCAGCCAAGATTGGGGCCCGGGACAGGTCTATGGCTACACCTTC. It yields the protein CASSQDWGPGQVYGYTF. The rearrangement links TRBV4-3 to TRBJ1-2; TRBD1 agrees at 8 bases. CDR1 and CDR2 from the germline V gene are LGHNA and YSLEER. The junction had 10 bases not matched to a gene; V was cut back by 0 bases and J by 4 bases. The CDR3 has 17 residues.

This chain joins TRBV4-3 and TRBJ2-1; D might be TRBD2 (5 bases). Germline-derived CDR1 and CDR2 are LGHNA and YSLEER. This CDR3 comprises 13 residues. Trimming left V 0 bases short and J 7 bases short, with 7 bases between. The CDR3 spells CASSQDWRNEQFF. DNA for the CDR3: TGCGCCAGCAGCCAAGATTGGAGGAATGAGCAGTTCTTC.